This T cell receptor beta chain derives from a study of blood T cell repertoires in COVID-19. For the study at large: Sample material is recorded as cDNA or gDNA derived from T cells, B-cell-depleted T cells, or PBMCs.

Only in-frame clones appear in the TCRdb table, and some are missing; sequencing was by immunoSEQ multiplex PCR. The data hold roughly 50,000 clones, with about 88% observed a single time. The V end lost 2 bases, the J end lost 1 base, and 8 bases lay between the germline ends. Germline V gene lookup returns CDR1 LNHNV and CDR2 YYDKDF (reference sequence). This CDR3 has 14 residues. The clonotype was recovered from a human donor with active COVID-19. The donor label of this sample is uncertain. Material: peripheral blood. The J gene is TRBJ1-1, the V gene TRBV15; D gene ambiguous. CDR3 DNA sequence: TGTGCCACCAGCAGACAGTCCACGAACACTGAAGCTTTCTTT. Protein: CATSRQSTNTEAFF.